The T cell receptor (beta chain) under discussion was sequenced for a study of T cells in Graves' hyperthyroidism and ophthalmopathy. General observations from the study: For ophthalmopathy, model prediction preceded onset by a median about 6.4 months.

This clonotype was found a few times. Antigen specificity is unknown. V was clipped by 2 bases and J by 0 bases, with 5 bases between them. This CDR3 has 15 residues. CDR1 and CDR2 from the germline V gene are MNHEY and SMNVEV (reference sequence). Hyperthyroidism had been newly diagnosed in patients aged 18 to 65, and its duration was under 2 months. Diagnosis relied on clinical symptoms, serum thyroxine and TRAb, thyroid ultrasound and orbital computed tomography. TCR beta CDR3 regions were amplified from RNA transcripts. Initially, a first-round RT-PCR of the TCR CDR3 employed the HTBI primer set. TCRdb independently ran MiXCR on the multiplex PCR reads; one entry per CDR3 protein. The repertoire holds a few hundred thousand distinct CDR3 sequences, about 15% seen once, with around 7.3% in the top ten.

The chain employs TRBV27 and TRBJ1-6, with D uncertain. This TCR was recovered from a woman aged 25 to 39 with Graves' hyperthyroidism. The material sequenced was blood. CDR3 in amino acids: CASSLKGSYNSPLHF. CDR3 in DNA: TGTGCCAGCAGTTTAAAGGGCTCCTATAATTCACCCCTCCACTTT.